The rows below give T cell receptor beta chains drawn from one sample of a study of technical replicates of blood from a few donors. Clones were sequenced by immunoSEQ multiplex PCR, and TCRdb holds only the in-frame ones, with some missing. This sample has 65,000 to 85,000 clones; roughly 94% occur once, and the top ten carry about 0.4%. The specimen was T cells isolated from PBMCs. These receptor sequences come from a human donor in good health. The CDR3 runs from the conserved cysteine through the conserved F or W. A D gene is named only where the DNA matches it firmly. The size entry is marked missing in some rows and otherwise reads once, few, many or a size class.

clone size,J gene,V gene,D gene,CDR3 DNA,CDR3 protein
.,TRBJ2-7,TRBV28,.,TGTGCCAGCTGGGGGACTGGAGGCCTCTACGAGCAGTACTTC,CASWGTGGLYEQYF
.,TRBJ2-4,TRBV7-6,TRBD1,TGTGCCAGCAGCGACAGGGGTGGGACAGAGCAGTACTTC,CASSDRGGTEQYF
.,TRBJ2-7,TRBV2,TRBD2,TGTGCCAGCAGCCCAACTAGCGGGAGCTCCTACGAGCAGTACTTC,CASSPTSGSSYEQYF
.,TRBJ1-1,TRBV4-1,TRBD1,TGCGCCACAACTCGGGGTTCGACAGGGGGGACTGAAGCTTTCTTT,CATTRGSTGGTEAFF
once,TRBJ1-3,TRBV4-2,.,TGTGCCAGCAGCCTCATATTCTTACGTTCGGGCTCTGGAAACACCATATATTTT,CASSLIFLRSGSGNTIYF
.,TRBJ2-6,TRBV5-1,TRBD1,TGCGCCAGCAGCTTAGGGACAGGGTGGCCTGGGGCCAACGTCCTGACTTTC,CASSLGTGWPGANVLTF
.,TRBJ1-2,TRBV14,TRBD1,TGTGCCAGCAGCCTATACAGGGGAAGATATGGCTACACCTTC,CASSLYRGRYGYTF
.,TRBJ2-7,TRBV6-1,.,TGTGCCAGCAGCCTTCGCAGGGTAAGCTACGAGCAGTACTTC,CASSLRRVSYEQYF
.,TRBJ1-2,TRBV7-8,.,TGTGCCAGCAGCCGAGACATCAACTATGGCTACACCTTC,CASSRDINYGYTF
.,TRBJ2-4,TRBV19,.,TGTGCCAGTACTCCATCCGGACAGCTAGTAGCCAAAAACATTCAGTACTTC,CASTPSGQLVAKNIQYF
.,TRBJ1-1,TRBV27,.,TGTGCCAGCAGTTCAGATCAGGAGGTTGAGACTGAAGCTTTCTTT,CASSSDQEVETEAFF
few,TRBJ1-1,TRBV30,.,TGTGCCTGGAGTGGAGGCGGTAACACTGAAGCTTTCTTT,CAWSGGGNTEAFF
.,TRBJ2-1,TRBV6-5,TRBD2,TGTGCCAGCAGTTGGACTAGCGGGGACAATGAGCAGTTCTTC,CASSWTSGDNEQFF
few,TRBJ1-5,TRBV6-1,.,TGTGCCAGCAGTGAAGCGCCTGGGTCTAGTCAGCCCCAGCATTTT,CASSEAPGSSQPQHF
.,TRBJ2-5,TRBV18,.,TGTGCCAGCTCACCACCCGGGGTTACGGGGAAAGAGACCCAGTACTTC,CASSPPGVTGKETQYF
.,TRBJ1-1,TRBV7-6,TRBD1,TGTGCCAGCAGCTTAGATGGGACAGGGGCCACTGAAGCTTTCTTT,CASSLDGTGATEAFF
.,TRBJ1-1,TRBV28,TRBD1,TGTGCCAGCACCTGGACAGGGGTTGGAACTGAAGCTTTCTTT,CASTWTGVGTEAFF
.,TRBJ2-1,TRBV11-1,.,TGTGCCAGCAGCTTGACTAGCTCCTACAATGAGCAGTTCTTC,CASSLTSSYNEQFF
once,TRBJ1-1,TRBV19,.,TGTGCCGTCGTCGACAAGTACATGAACACTGAAGCTTTCTTT,CAVVDKYMNTEAFF
.,TRBJ1-1,TRBV19,TRBD1,TGTGCCAGTAGTCCCGGGACAGGGAGTACTGAAGCTTTCTTT,CASSPGTGSTEAFF
.,TRBJ1-5,TRBV27,.,TGTGCCAGCGACGATGGGCGTCAGCCCCAGCATTTT,CASDDGRQPQHF
.,TRBJ2-7,TRBV19,TRBD1,TGTGCCAGTAGTATCTTACAGGGGTTTGACGAGCAGTACTTC,CASSILQGFDEQYF